This paragraph reports one T cell receptor beta chain. This sample was taken from a study of Ad26.COV2.S vaccination and SARS-CoV-2 variants. The method was immunoSEQ multiplex PCR; TCRdb's version includes in-frame clones alone and lacks a portion of them. The top ten hold roughly 6% of the sample, which has more than 300,000 clones, about 85% seen once. CDR1 is SGDLS, CDR2 YYNGEE, per germline. V lost 0 bases to trimming and J lost 4 bases, with 19 bases between them. This CDR3 comprises 17 residues. Treatment specified: around 19 received Ad26.COV2.S at low or high dose, single or two shots; five or six received placebo; per-sample allocation not given. Each sample was drawn 63 days after the first injection (of vaccine or placebo).

The source material was peripheral blood, sampled in a trial of Ad26.COV2.S vaccine versus placebo. The TCR was taken from a person aged 18-60 years who received the Ad26.COV2.S COVID-19 vaccine or a placebo. The rearrangement links TRBV9 to TRBJ1-1, with a weak D call TRBD1 (6 bases). The CDR3: CASSVGTAPWGGTEAFF. The CDR3 DNA follows: TGTGCCAGCAGCGTAGGGACAGCACCGTGGGGAGGCACTGAAGCTTTCTTT.